Shown below are 19 T cell receptor beta chains from a single sample sequenced in a study of shared clonotypes between healthy human individuals (dated by TCRdb to between 2020 and 2021). Library generation was performed with the immunoSEQ multiplex PCR assay. The source is immuneACCESS, and TCRdb retained only in-frame sequences with V and J called. Part of the clones is not carried over; for the studies checked, unresolved V genes explain less than half of this, and the remainder is unexplained. Here the sample has fewer than 1.8 million clones; 98% occur a single time. The biggest ten clones account for approximately 0.38% of the sample. The sample consisted of naive CD4+ T cells sorted from blood. Taken with the paper, the label for cell subset or site translates to: CD45RA+ positively selected. Receptor source: a young man in good health.

The chain couples TRBV4-1 to TRBJ2-2; 7 bases line up with TRBD2. V shed 4 bases and J 7 bases; nucleotides not matched to a gene: 3. The CDR3 has 13 residues. The germline CDR1 and CDR2 sequences are MGHRA and YSYEKL. CDR3: CASSPRENGELFF. CDR3 in DNA: TGCGCCAGCAGCCCGCGGGAGAACGGGGAGCTGTTTTTT.

With respect to this clone: This CDR3 is also generated by other DNA sequences in the sample. V and J are TRBV6-1 and TRBJ2-7, with D unclear. V was cut by 3 bases and J by 3 bases, with 0 bases left in between. Germline values: CDR1 MNHNS, CDR2 SASEGT. The CDR3 is 10 residues long. The CDR3 sequence is CASSDYEQYF. In DNA, the CDR3 is TGTGCCAGCAGTGACTACGAGCAGTACTTC.

The chain couples TRBV7-9 to TRBJ2-3; 8 bases align to TRBD2. V lost 7 bases and J lost 1; bases outside the gene matches: 7. The CDR3 has 15 amino acids. CDR1 and CDR2 (germline): SEHNR, FQNEAQ (reference sequence). CDR3 loop: CASTSTGGGTDTQYF. Here the CDR3 DNA reads TGTGCCAGCACCTCAACGGGGGGGGGCACAGATACGCAGTATTTT.

This clone appeared a single time. J is TRBJ1-4 and V is TRBV27; 11 bases line up with TRBD1. Germline V gene lookup returns CDR1 MNHEY and CDR2 SMNVEV (reference sequence). The CDR3 has 18 residues. With 1 base clipped from V and 4 bases from J, the junction kept 8 bases outside the gene matches. The CDR3 DNA reads TGTGCCAGCAGTTTATTCAACCCAGGGACAGGGGGTAATGAAAAACTGTTTTTT. Its translation: CASSLFNPGTGGNEKLFF.

The chain recombines TRBV10-3 with TRBJ2-5; TRBD1 agrees at 7 bases. With V trimmed by 4 bases and J by 2 bases, 4 bases remained unmatched. Germline loops: CDR1 ENHRY, CDR2 SYGVKD. This CDR3 region has 14 residues. CDR3 residues: CAISARQGQETQYF. The CDR3, as DNA: TGTGCCATCAGTGCGAGACAGGGACAAGAGACCCAGTACTTC.

With regard to this clone: Other DNA sequences in the sample encode the same CDR3. The chain combines TRBV6-6 with TRBJ2-7; 9 bases agree with TRBD2. The germline V gene has CDR1 MNHNY and CDR2 SVGAGI (reference sequence). With V trimmed by 0 bases and J by 6 bases, 0 bases remained unmatched. The CDR3 runs 13 residues. CDR3 loop: CASSYSTSGEQYF. The CDR3 DNA reads as TGTGCCAGCAGTTACTCGACTAGCGGCGAGCAGTACTTC.

V is TRBV7-2 and J is TRBJ2-6, with TRBD1 as a possible D gene (5 bases). Germline CDR1 is SGHTA and CDR2 is FQGNSA. The CDR3 consists of 15 residues. The V gene lost 3 bases and the J gene lost 5 bases, with 11 bases spanning the gap. Here the CDR3 reads CASSFSPGRANVLTF. The CDR3 DNA follows: TGTGCCAGCAGCTTTAGTCCAGGGCGGGCCAACGTCCTGACTTTC. The full variable domain, completed using reference TRBV7-2 and TRBJ2-6, is GAGVSQSPSNKVTEKGKDVELRCDPISGHTALYWYRQSLGQGLEFLIYFQGNSAPDKSGLPSDRFSAERTGGSVSTLTIQRTQQEDSAVYLCASSFSPGRANVLTFGAGSRLTVL.

This chain links TRBV12-5 with TRBJ1-5, with D hard to call. V shed 2 bases and J shed 5 bases, with 4 bases lying between them. CDR3 length: 12 residues. CDR1 is LGHNT, CDR2 FRNRAP, per germline. This CDR3 reads CASGLLDQPQHF. The CDR3 DNA follows: TGTGCTAGTGGTTTGCTCGATCAGCCCCAGCATTTT.

Notes on this clone: This specimen includes other DNA sequences encoding the same CDR3. The rearrangement links TRBV28 to TRBJ2-5; D call uncertain. Germline V lookup: CDR1 MDHEN, CDR2 SYDVKM. Trimming removed 3 bases from V and 5 bases from J, with 7 bases in between. There are 12 residues in the CDR3. The CDR3 nucleotides read TGTGCCAGCAGTTTGTCTGGGGAGACCCAGTACTTC. Translation: CASSLSGETQYF.

The J gene is TRBJ2-1, the V gene TRBV19, with a weak D call TRBD2 (6 bases). Trimming left V 6 bases short and J 8 bases short, with 20 bases between. The CDR3 covers 15 residues. Looked up from germline, CDR1 is LNHDA and CDR2 is SQIVND (reference sequence). CDR3: CASSPGRTTSDEQFF. The CDR3 bases are TGTGCCAGTAGCCCCGGGCGGACTACTTCGGATGAGCAGTTCTTC. Drawing the rest from reference TRBV19 and TRBJ2-1, the complete variable domain is DGGITQSPKYLFRKEGQNVTLSCEQNLNHDAMYWYRQDPGQGLRLIYYSQIVNDFQKGDIAEGYSVSREKKESFPLTVTSAQKNPTAFYLCASSPGRTTSDEQFFGPGTRLTVL.

V usage is TRBV18 and J usage is TRBJ2-5, with 7 bases lining up with TRBD1. Germline V gives CDR1 KGHSH, CDR2 LQKENI. The CDR3 is 15 amino acids. V lost 2 bases and J lost 1; bases outside the gene matches: 4. This CDR3 is CASSPTRQGQETQYF. Written as DNA, the CDR3 is TGTGCCAGCTCACCAACGAGACAGGGCCAAGAGACCCAGTACTTC.

The rearrangement joins TRBV7-9 to TRBJ2-7; TRBD2 agrees at 11 bases. CDR3 length equals 18 residues. J was trimmed by 2 bases and V by 3 bases; bases with no gene match: 12. CDR1 and CDR2 from the germline V gene are SEHNR and FQNEAQ (reference sequence). In DNA, the CDR3 is TGTGCCAGCAGCTTCCTCGGGGGACTAGCGGTAGATCCCTACGAGCAGTACTTC. It yields the protein CASSFLGGLAVDPYEQYF.

The genes are TRBV10-1 and TRBJ1-2; D gene unclear. CDR3 length: 13 residues. Trimming shortened V by 2 bases and J by 6 bases, and 10 bases separated the two germline ends. The germline V gene encodes CDR1 WNHNN and CDR2 SYGVQD (reference sequence). CDR3 DNA: TGCGCCAGCAGTGAGAACCCGATCAATGGCTACACCTTC. Its translation: CASSENPINGYTF.

The chain recombines TRBV7-7 with TRBJ2-2, with 14 bases lining up with TRBD2. J gave up 6 bases and V 5 bases, and 8 bases lay outside the gene matches. Per the germline V gene, CDR1 is SSHAT and CDR2 is FNYEAQ (reference sequence). The CDR3 totals 17 residues. The CDR3 sequence: CASSRGTSGSGSGELFF. The CDR3 DNA reads TGTGCCAGCAGCAGAGGGACTAGCGGGAGTGGGTCCGGGGAGCTGTTTTTT.

The chain carries TRBV5-1 and TRBJ2-3; 10 bases agree with TRBD1. The trim removed 1 base at V and 6 bases at J, leaving 14 bases unmatched. Germline assignment: CDR1 SGHRS and CDR2 YFSETQ. CDR3 size: 18 residues. The CDR3 loop is CASSLWGTGEAGVDTQYF. The CDR3 nucleotides read TGCGCCAGCAGCTTGTGGGGGACAGGGGAAGCGGGAGTTGATACGCAGTATTTT.

The rearrangement uses TRBV7-3 and TRBJ2-1; D possibly corresponds to TRBD1 (5 bases). Per germline, CDR1 SGHTA and CDR2 FQGTGA. The CDR3 is 14 residues long. Trimming took off 4 bases at V and 7 bases at J, with 14 bases between the two ends. CDR3 sequence: CASSSQGIANEQFF. In DNA, the CDR3 is TGTGCCAGCAGCTCGCAGGGTATCGCGAATGAGCAGTTCTTC.

The gene calls are TRBV30 and TRBJ1-2; 7 bases fit TRBD1. Germline lookup yields CDR1 GTSNPN and CDR2 SVGIG (reference sequence). The CDR3 length is 15 residues. J lost 6 bases, V lost 2 bases, and 12 bases had no gene match. DNA of the CDR3: TGTGCCTGGAGTCCCAACAGGGGATTCTCCCATGGCTACACCTTC. The encoded protein is CAWSPNRGFSHGYTF.

This sequence joins TRBV18 and TRBJ2-7; the match to TRBD1 covers 9 bases. V lost 2 bases, J lost 2 bases, and 7 bases stayed unmatched. This CDR3 is built from 16 residues. Germline CDR1 KGHSH, CDR2 LQKENI. The CDR3 region is CASSPFGTGNTYEQYF. CDR3 coding DNA: TGTGCCAGCTCACCATTTGGGACAGGGAATACCTACGAGCAGTACTTC.

The rearrangement joins TRBV5-4 to TRBJ2-5; 8 nucleotides line up with TRBD1. The CDR3 consists of 13 residues. Unmatched junction bases numbered 2, after V lost 2 bases and J lost 5 bases. CDR1 and CDR2 from the germline V gene are SGHNT and YYREEE (reference sequence). The CDR3 DNA sequence: TGTGCCAGCAGCTTCGACAGGGGTGAGACCCAGTACTTC. Its translation is CASSFDRGETQYF.